Listed here are 20 T cell receptor beta chains from one sample, sequenced in a study of blood T cell repertoires in COVID-19 (dated by TCRdb to 2020 to 2021). Receptors were amplified or captured by the immunoSEQ multiplex PCR assay. TCRdb obtained this table from immuneACCESS and retained in-frame rearrangements with V and J assigned. These tables miss some clones; where compared with another copy, unresolved V genes account for less than half of the shortfall, and the remainder is unexplained. A total of 400,000 or so clones appear in this sample, roughly 90% of them only once. The ten largest clones take up roughly 1.6% of the sample. Sample: peripheral blood. The receptor set was obtained from a woman between 35 and 50 years old with COVID-19, enrolled during active disease.

This chain joins TRBV5-1 and TRBJ2-3; D gene ambiguous. V lost 2 bases and J lost 6, with 10 bases in between. Germline V gives CDR1 SGHRS, CDR2 YFSETQ. The CDR3 is 13 amino acids. Written as DNA, the CDR3 is TGCGCCAGCAGCTTATTAAACGAGGATACGCAGTATTTT. Its protein product is CASSLLNEDTQYF.

V is TRBV6-5 and J is TRBJ1-2, with 7 positions matching TRBD1. The CDR3 has 13 residues. V trimming: 8 bases; J trimming: 5 bases; junction bases outside the gene matches: 8. Germline V gives CDR1 MNHEY, CDR2 SVGAGI. The CDR3 reads CASGRQGSYGYTF. The DNA of the CDR3 is TGTGCCAGCGGTCGACAGGGCTCATATGGCTACACCTTC.

The chain employs TRBV27 and TRBJ1-1; maybe TRBD1 (6 bases). The CDR3 totals 15 residues. Germline V lookup: CDR1 MNHEY, CDR2 SMNVEV (reference sequence). Trimming removed 4 bases at V and 1 base at J, with 13 bases between. DNA of the CDR3: TGTGCCAGCAGTTCGCGACAGGTTTCGAACACTGAAGCTTTCTTT. It encodes CASSSRQVSNTEAFF.

This clone was picked up many times. The chain's CDR3 is CASSEAGDTGELFF. In nucleotides, the CDR3 is TGTGCCAGCAGTGAAGCGGGAGACACCGGGGAGCTGTTTTTT. This chain joins TRBV6-1 and TRBJ2-2; a weak D match, TRBD2 (5 bases). In germline, CDR1 is MNHNS, CDR2 SASEGT. The V end was cut by 0 bases, the J end by 3 bases, with 5 bases between. There are 14 residues in the CDR3.

The chain is built from TRBV20-1 and TRBJ2-3; D unresolved. The CDR3 length is 14 residues. Between the trimmed V and J ends, which lost 3 bases and 0 bases, there was a span of 10 bases. Germline CDR1 DFQATT, CDR2 SNEGSKA (reference sequence). The CDR3 DNA sequence: TGCAGTGCTAGTCGAGCCGCTAGCACAGATACGCAGTATTTT. As protein: CSASRAASTDTQYF.

This chain uses TRBV27 with TRBJ2-2; no reliable D call. The CDR3 spans 12 residues. Germline V CDR1 and CDR2: MNHEY, SMNVEV (reference sequence). The V end lost 3 bases, the J end lost 6 bases, and 5 bases lay between the germline ends. Here the CDR3 DNA reads TGTGCCAGCAGTTTCCCCTCCGGGGAGCTGTTTTTT. It is translated as CASSFPSGELFF.

The chain links TRBV28 to TRBJ1-2; D is unresolved. V lost 7 bases to trimming and J lost 4 bases, with 22 bases between them. Germline V gene sequence: CDR1 MDHEN, CDR2 SYDVKM. CDR3 length equals 16 residues. The CDR3 DNA reads as TGTGCCAGCACCACTAGGTTACTGCTCCCTCGCTATGGCTACACCTTC. Amino acid sequence: CASTTRLLLPRYGYTF.

V gene TRBV4-3 combines with J gene TRBJ1-6; TRBD1 is a possible D gene (6 bases). The V and J ends lost 1 base and 9 bases respectively, with 16 bases between them. The V gene's germline CDR1 is LGHNA and CDR2 YSLEER. This CDR3 region has 16 residues. The CDR3 here is CASSQVQGQGSSPLHF. The CDR3 nucleotides read TGCGCCAGCAGCCAAGTTCAGGGGCAAGGAAGTTCACCCCTCCACTTT.

This clone was found once. The chain links TRBV4-3 to TRBJ1-4; TRBD1 matches at 10 bases. The J segment lost 4 bases and the V segment lost 1 base, leaving 0 bases of the junction unmatched. Germline V gene data show CDR1 as LGHNA and CDR2 as YSLEER. This CDR3 has 15 amino acids. CDR3: CASSQGTGGNEKLFF. In DNA form, the CDR3 reads TGCGCCAGCAGCCAAGGGACAGGGGGTAATGAAAAACTGTTTTTT.

This clone showed up just a few times. J is TRBJ1-4 and V is TRBV2, with D maybe TRBD1 (5 bases). Per the germline V gene, CDR1 is SNHLY and CDR2 is FYNNEI. The CDR3 spans 13 residues. The V end lost 6 bases, the J end lost 6 bases, and 11 bases lay between the germline ends. The CDR3 sequence: CASRYQGDEKLFF. The CDR3 nucleotides are TGTGCCAGCAGGTATCAGGGTGATGAAAAACTGTTTTTT. Supplemented by reference TRBV2 and TRBJ1-4, the full variable domain reads EPEVTQTPSHQVTQMGQEVILRCVPISNHLYFYWYRQILGQKVEFLVSFYNNEISEKSEIFDDQFSVERPDGSNFTLKIRSTKLEDSAMYFCASRYQGDEKLFFGSGTQLSVL.

The rearrangement uses TRBV25-1 and TRBJ1-2, with D uncertain. The germline gives CDR1 MGHDK, CDR2 SYGVNS. CDR3 length equals 12 residues. Trimming shortened V by 6 bases and J by 8 bases, and 13 bases separated the two germline ends. This CDR3 reads CASRGGGEGYTF. The CDR3 bases are TGTGCCAGCAGGGGCGGAGGAGAGGGCTACACCTTC.

This chain connects TRBV6-2 or TRBV6-3 to TRBJ1-3; D might be TRBD1 (5 bases). The CDR3 contains 17 residues. V was cut by 4 bases and J by 5 bases, with 21 bases left in between. Germline lookup yields CDR1 MNHEY and CDR2 SVGEGT. In DNA, the CDR3 is TGTGCCAGCAGTTTCGCGAAGTCCAGGGAGGGAAGAAACACCATATATTTT. Its protein product is CASSFAKSREGRNTIYF.

This clone was recorded once. The J gene is TRBJ1-3, the V gene TRBV28, with a tentative D call TRBD1 (5 bases). Germline V gene data show CDR1 as MDHEN and CDR2 as SYDVKM. Trimming removed 8 bases at V and 0 bases at J, with 11 bases between. The CDR3 loop spans 14 amino acids. The CDR3 spells CASLAGVSGNTIYF. The CDR3 nucleotides read TGTGCCAGCCTAGCGGGGGTCTCTGGAAACACCATATATTTT.

V gene TRBV27 combines with J gene TRBJ1-1, with 8 nucleotides matching TRBD1. Germline CDR1 MNHEY, CDR2 SMNVEV (reference sequence). The length of the CDR3 is 13 residues. V was pared by 8 bases and J by 4 bases, with 6 bases of the junction left unmatched. Written as DNA, the CDR3 is TGTGCCAGCGGCAGGGGGCAGAGCACTGAAGCTTTCTTT. It specifies CASGRGQSTEAFF.

This clone was counted a single time. CDR3 sequence reads: CSAAGTSGRYEQYF. The DNA of the CDR3 is TGCAGCGCCGCCGGGACTAGCGGGAGATACGAGCAGTACTTC. J is TRBJ2-7 and V is TRBV29-1, with TRBD2 matching over 14 bases. V dropped 7 bases and J dropped 4; count of bases not matched to a gene: 6. Germline-derived CDR1 and CDR2 are SQVTM and ANQGSEA. This CDR3 is built from 14 residues.

The chain has TRBV7-9 and TRBJ1-2, with a tentative D call TRBD1 (5 bases). CDR3 length: 17 residues. The V end was cut by 2 bases, the J end by 6 bases, with 22 bases between. Germline V gene sequence: CDR1 SEHNR, CDR2 FQNEAQ (reference sequence). In DNA, the CDR3 is TGTGCCAGCAGCTTATTTAGGCAGCCCACCGGCAGGGATGGCTACACCTTC. Translating it yields CASSLFRQPTGRDGYTF. Looking up the rest from reference TRBV7-9 and TRBJ1-2 gives the full variable domain: DTGVSQNPRHKITKRGQNVTFRCDPISEHNRLYWYRQTLGQGPEFLTYFQNEAQLEKSRLLSDRFSAERPKGSFSTLEIQRTEQGDSAMYLCASSLFRQPTGRDGYTFGSGTRLTVV.

V usage is TRBV19 and J usage is TRBJ1-2, with D maybe TRBD1 (6 bases). This CDR3 contains 15 residues. The germline V gene has CDR1 LNHDA and CDR2 SQIVND (reference sequence). The V gene lost 6 bases and the J gene lost 1 base, with 15 bases spanning the gap. The CDR3 reads CASRPQGLDNYGYTF. CDR3 coding DNA: TGTGCCAGTAGACCGCAGGGGTTGGATAACTATGGCTACACCTTC.

This rearrangement joins TRBV24-1 to TRBJ2-1; TRBD2 matches at 11 bases. CDR1 KGHDR and CDR2 SFDVKD come from the germline V gene. Trimming cost V 0 bases and J 9 bases; bases outside gene matches: 6. This CDR3 spans 16 amino acids. The CDR3 protein is CATSDLTSGGLGEQFF. CDR3 DNA sequence: TGTGCCACCAGTGATTTGACTAGCGGGGGCCTCGGTGAGCAGTTCTTC.

The V and J genes are TRBV27 and TRBJ2-1, with a possible D match to TRBD1 (6 bases). Germline loops: CDR1 MNHEY, CDR2 SMNVEV (reference sequence). V lost 5 bases and J lost 9, with 11 bases in between. The CDR3 is 12 amino acids. DNA for the CDR3: TGTGCCAGCAGTAATTTAGGGGGTGAGCAGTTCTTC. Protein sequence: CASSNLGGEQFF.

The chain joins TRBV4-2 to TRBJ1-5; the match to TRBD1 covers 8 bases. Trimming cost V 0 bases and J 3 bases; bases outside gene matches: 4. The germline V gene encodes CDR1 LGHNA and CDR2 YNFKEQ. There are 16 residues in the CDR3. The CDR3: CASSQEQGAYNQPQHF. The DNA of the CDR3 is TGTGCCAGCAGCCAAGAGCAGGGGGCATACAATCAGCCCCAGCATTTT.